Each of the 2 T cell receptor beta chains below was sequenced from the same sample in a study of shared clonotypes between healthy human individuals. The data were produced by immunoSEQ multiplex PCR, yet TCRdb's version contains in-frame clones alone and is incomplete. This table holds about 2,500,000 clones, around 94% found once. The material sequenced was naive CD4+ T cells sorted from blood. The subset is: CD45RA+ positively selected. The receptor set was obtained from a man between 18 and 29 years old in good health.

This chain links TRBV7-2 with TRBJ1-1; D perhaps matches TRBD1 (6 bases). Germline CDR1 SGHTA, CDR2 FQGNSA. Trimming left V 4 bases short and J 0 bases short, with 12 bases between. The CDR3 is made up of 15 amino acids. CDR3 amino acids: CASSSSDSLNTEAFF. Here the CDR3 DNA reads TGTGCCAGCAGCTCCTCGGACAGTCTGAACACTGAAGCTTTCTTT.

This chain links TRBV28 with TRBJ1-5; a possible D gene is TRBD1 (6 bases). Trimming stripped 3 bases from V and 2 bases from J, with 11 bases between. Germline CDR1 reads MDHEN; CDR2 reads SYDVKM. There are 15 residues in the CDR3. CDR3 residues: CASSFTGAGNQPQHF. The DNA for the CDR3 is TGTGCCAGCAGTTTTACGGGGGCAGGCAATCAGCCCCAGCATTTT.